The entry that follows covers one T cell receptor (beta chain) sequence. Generated by immunoSEQ multiplex PCR, the TCRdb table keeps only in-frame clones and is missing some. The table records 160,000 or so clones, around 94% of them present only once. The CDR3 loop spans 14 amino acids. Germline V lookup: CDR1 SGHVS, CDR2 FQNEAQ. The V and J ends lost 1 base and 5 bases respectively, with 11 bases between them. These data are taken from a study of control samples from healthy donors and cancer patients. The receptor was derived from a man aged 55 to 70 with colorectal cancer. This chain connects TRBV7-8 to TRBJ1-2; D gene ambiguous. Sequencing was done on a sample of PBMCs. The CDR3, as DNA: TGTGCCAGCAGCTTAGGCGCTACTCAATATGGCTACACCTTC. It encodes CASSLGATQYGYTF.